A single sample is the source of the 29 T cell receptor beta chains below, sequenced in a study of human T cells and chemical hapten exposure. TCRdb re-analysed the RACE reads in MiXCR, keeping a single row per CDR3 protein. Of 150,000 to 200,000 distinct CDR3 sequences in the sample, 13% to 15% were seen once. Time point noted: patch test 1, 2 weeks after DPC sensitization. Sample treatment: therapeutic diphenylcyclopropenone sensitization with weekly scalp DPC. The sample was whole blood, taken in connection with sensitization to the hapten diphenylcyclopropenone (DPC). These receptors were collected from a young woman with alopecia areata. Some clones in this sample may be carry-over from other donors' samples.

This clonotype has ten or more counts. This chain uses TRBV11-2 with TRBJ1-1; no reliable D call. The V gene lost 5 bases and the J gene lost 3 bases, with 13 bases spanning the gap. Per germline, CDR1 SGHAT and CDR2 FQNNGV. The CDR3 extends over 14 amino acids. The CDR3: CASSKGVRDTEAFF. The CDR3 nucleotides are TGTGCCAGCAGCAAGGGCGTTAGGGACACTGAAGCTTTCTTT.

The chain recombines TRBV6-5 with TRBJ2-7; 7 bases line up with TRBD2. The CDR3 loop spans 16 amino acids. Germline trimming cut 0 bases from V and 6 bases from J; bases unmatched to any gene: 11. From germline, CDR1 is MNHEY and CDR2 SVGAGI. CDR3 protein: CASSYSVQLTGGEQYF. CDR3 DNA: TGTGCCAGCAGTTACTCGGTGCAGCTTACGGGGGGCGAGCAGTACTTC.

The J gene is TRBJ2-3, the V gene TRBV6-1, with D maybe TRBD2 (5 bases). The CDR3 loop spans 12 amino acids. Germline V gene data show CDR1 as MNHNS and CDR2 as SASEGT. V lost 7 bases and J lost 6, with 11 bases in between. CDR3 DNA: TGTGCCAGCATGTGGGAGAGGGATACGCAGTATTTT. Amino acids: CASMWERDTQYF.

The chain combines TRBV4-3 with TRBJ1-4; tentatively, D is TRBD1 (5 bases). The CDR3 sequence is 16 residues long. The V end lost 0 bases, the J end lost 0 bases, and 8 bases lay between the germline ends. Germline-derived CDR1 and CDR2 are LGHNA and YSLEER. The CDR3 reads CASSQDWGATNEKLFF. CDR3 nucleotide sequence: TGCGCCAGCAGCCAAGATTGGGGGGCAACTAATGAAAAACTGTTTTTT.

Many counts were recorded for this clonotype. V usage is TRBV3-1 and J usage is TRBJ1-1, with a weak D call TRBD1 (5 bases). Trimming left V 3 bases short and J 6 bases short, with 14 bases between. This CDR3 has 14 residues. In germline, CDR1 is LGHDT, CDR2 YNNKEL (reference sequence). Here the CDR3 DNA reads TGTGCCAGCAGCCAGGCTGCAGGGCTCTCTGAAGCTTTCTTT. Its protein product is CASSQAAGLSEAFF.

This clonotype was detected ten times or more. The CDR3 is CASMVFYSNQPQHF. The CDR3 DNA follows: TGTGCCAGCATGGTTTTCTATAGCAATCAGCCCCAGCATTTT. The chain joins TRBV28 to TRBJ1-5; no clear D. Germline lookup yields CDR1 MDHEN and CDR2 SYDVKM. This CDR3 is 14 amino acids long. Trimming removed 7 bases from V and 0 bases from J, with 10 bases in between.

This chain joins TRBV7-9 and TRBJ2-1; TRBD2 might be the D (7 bases). The CDR3 contains 17 residues. Trimming took off 5 bases at V and 0 bases at J, with 17 bases between the two ends. CDR1 is SEHNR, CDR2 FQNEAQ, per germline (reference sequence). For the CDR3, the DNA is TGTGCCAGCAGCACAGGGAGGGCGGAGAGCTCCTACAATGAGCAGTTCTTC. Amino acid sequence: CASSTGRAESSYNEQFF.

The chain couples TRBV29-1 to TRBJ1-1, with D possibly matching TRBD1 (5 bases). This CDR3 region has 13 residues. The germline V gene has CDR1 SQVTM and CDR2 ANQGSEA. Trimming removed 6 bases at V and 5 bases at J, with 16 bases between. The CDR3 DNA reads as TGCAGCGTACTCTCTTGGGAGGGGACTGAAGCTTTCTTT. Its translation: CSVLSWEGTEAFF.

The chain joins TRBV5-1 to TRBJ2-3; perhaps D is TRBD1 or TRBD2 (6 bases each). V lost 2 bases and J lost 1, with 11 bases in between. The CDR3 is made up of 15 amino acids. The germline V gene has CDR1 SGHRS and CDR2 YFSETQ. CDR3 nucleotides: TGCGCCAGCAGCTTCAGGGGAGGCGGCACAGATACGCAGTATTTT. It specifies CASSFRGGGTDTQYF.

CDR3 sequence (DNA): TGTGCCAGCTCAGCGGGAGGGCCTGTTCAGGAGACCCAGTACTTC. It translates to CASSAGGPVQETQYF. This sequence joins TRBV7-2 and TRBJ2-5; TRBD2 matches at 10 bases. Germline CDR1 and CDR2: SGHTA and FQGNSA. The CDR3 is made up of 15 amino acids. V was pared by 8 bases and J by 5 bases, with 11 bases of the junction left unmatched.

The chain carries TRBV5-1 and TRBJ1-6; TRBD1 aligns across 9 bases. Trimming cost V 2 bases and J 9 bases; bases outside gene matches: 6. This CDR3 contains 15 residues. The V gene's germline CDR1 is SGHRS and CDR2 YFSETQ. The CDR3 reads CASSLDRQGVSPLHF. CDR3 sequence (DNA): TGCGCCAGCAGCTTAGATAGACAGGGGGTTTCACCCCTCCACTTT.

This clonotype was observed a handful of times. V usage is TRBV28 and J usage is TRBJ1-1; D ambiguous. V shed 10 bases and J shed 5 bases, with 14 bases lying between them. Germline-derived CDR1 and CDR2 are MDHEN and SYDVKM. The CDR3 covers 12 residues. In DNA form, the CDR3 reads TGTGCCACCCGAAGTGGCGGAACTGAAGCTTTCTTT. Translation gives CATRSGGTEAFF. Using reference TRBV28 and TRBJ1-1 for the parts outside the CDR3, the full variable domain is DVKVTQSSRYLVKRTGEKVFLECVQDMDHENMFWYRQDPGLGLRLIYFSYDVKMKEKGDIPEGYSVSREKKERFSLILESASTNQTSMYLCATRSGGTEAFFGQGTRLTVV.

This clonotype appeared many times. The chain uses TRBV7-3 and TRBJ2-3, with TRBD2 identical over 16 bases. The CDR3 extends over 17 amino acids. V trimming: 5 bases; J trimming: 4 bases; junction bases outside the gene matches: 6. CDR1 and CDR2 from the germline V gene are SGHTA and FQGTGA. CDR3 residues: CASSPGTSGGVADTQYF. For the CDR3, the DNA is TGTGCCAGCAGCCCTGGGACTAGCGGGGGGGTGGCAGATACGCAGTATTTT.

There are many counts of this clonotype. This rearrangement joins TRBV18 to TRBJ1-2; D is unresolved. The V and J ends lost 4 bases and 1 base respectively, with 7 bases between them. The CDR3 contains 13 residues. Per germline, CDR1 KGHSH and CDR2 LQKENI. The DNA for the CDR3 is TGTGCCAGCTCACAAGGCAGTAACTATGGCTACACCTTC. Protein: CASSQGSNYGYTF.

The chain has TRBV28 and TRBJ2-4, with D possibly TRBD1 on 6 matching bases. Germline CDR1 reads MDHEN; CDR2 reads SYDVKM. The CDR3 sequence is 16 residues long. Trimming cost V 5 bases and J 0 bases, with 14 bases left between them. DNA of the CDR3: TGTGCCAGCAGTCTCAGGGGTATGGGAGCCAAAAACATTCAGTACTTC. This encodes CASSLRGMGAKNIQYF.

The J gene is TRBJ2-7, the V gene TRBV20-1; D is unresolved. The CDR3 is 13 residues long. Germline values: CDR1 DFQATT, CDR2 SNEGSKA (reference sequence). Trimming removed 3 bases from V and 0 bases from J, with 9 bases in between. This CDR3 is CSASPVVSYEQYF. The CDR3 DNA is TGCAGTGCTAGTCCGGTAGTCTCCTACGAGCAGTACTTC.

This clonotype was seen ten or more times. As DNA, the CDR3 is TGTGCCAGCAGCCAAGATAAGGGCCGCGCCTATGGCTACACCTTC. It translates to CASSQDKGRAYGYTF. V gene TRBV4-2 combines with J gene TRBJ1-2, with D hard to call. Trimming took off 0 bases at V and 4 bases at J, with 12 bases between the two ends. CDR3 size: 15 residues. Germline V gene data show CDR1 as LGHNA and CDR2 as YNFKEQ.

V usage is TRBV6-6 and J usage is TRBJ2-4; 7 positions match TRBD1. From germline, CDR1 is MNHNY and CDR2 SVGAGI (reference sequence). CDR3 size: 14 residues. With V trimmed by 6 bases and J by 6 bases, 8 bases remained unmatched. CDR3 sequence (DNA): TGTGCCAGCAGGTTGCCGGGACAGATAAACATTCAGTACTTC. As protein: CASRLPGQINIQYF.

This clonotype came up a few times. This sequence joins TRBV28 and TRBJ1-1, with TRBD1 as a possible D gene (5 bases). The ends were cut back, 3 bases at V and 9 bases at J, with 17 bases in the middle. Germline values: CDR1 MDHEN, CDR2 SYDVKM. CDR3 length: 14 residues. CDR3 loop: CASSFPSRESKAFF. CDR3 in DNA: TGTGCCAGCAGTTTCCCCAGCAGGGAGAGTAAAGCTTTCTTT.

The gene calls are TRBV6-2 or TRBV6-3 and TRBJ2-7; D call uncertain. The CDR3 length is 12 residues. Germline lookup yields CDR1 MNHEY and CDR2 SVGEGT. The V gene lost 5 bases and the J gene lost 4 bases, with 9 bases spanning the gap. CDR3 in DNA: TGTGCCAGCAGTCGCACTCGTTACGAGCAGTACTTC. Its protein is CASSRTRYEQYF.

This clonotype was counted only a few times. V gene TRBV18 combines with J gene TRBJ2-7; D may be TRBD2 (5 bases). This CDR3 contains 14 residues. V was pared by 0 bases and J by 2 bases, with 8 bases between. Germline V CDR1 and CDR2: KGHSH, LQKENI. CDR3 loop: CASSPPGSPYEQYF. DNA for the CDR3: TGTGCCAGCTCACCACCGGGGAGCCCCTACGAGCAGTACTTC. The full variable domain, rest sourced from reference TRBV18 and TRBJ2-7, is NAGVMQNPRHLVRRRGQEARLRCSPMKGHSHVYWYRQLPEEGLKFMVYLQKENIIDESGMPKERFSAEFPKEGPSILRIQQVVRGDSAAYFCASSPPGSPYEQYFGPGTRLTVT.

This clonotype was found a few times. This chain uses TRBV5-4 with TRBJ1-2, with TRBD1 matching over 8 bases. CDR1 is SGHNT, CDR2 YYREEE, per germline (reference sequence). The V gene end was trimmed by 6 bases and the J gene end by 3 bases; junction bases not matched to a gene: 4. The CDR3 contains 13 residues. CDR3 sequence reads: CASTPGQDYGYTF. CDR3 bases: TGTGCCAGCACCCCGGGACAGGACTATGGCTACACCTTC.

The CDR3 bases are TGTGCCAATCCGGACGACAATCAGCCCCAGCATTTT. Protein: CANPDDNQPQHF. The chain recombines TRBV7-2 with TRBJ1-5; D not resolved. The CDR3 covers 12 residues. Germline CDR1 reads SGHTA; CDR2 reads FQGNSA. V lost 10 bases, J lost 3 bases, and 10 bases lay in between.

CDR3 DNA sequence: TGTGCCAGCAGTTACTCGGGAGGGGCTAGCAATCAGCCCCAGCATTTT. It translates to CASSYSGGASNQPQHF. The chain carries TRBV6-2 or TRBV6-3 and TRBJ1-5, with a weak D call TRBD1 (5 bases). Between the trimmed V and J ends, which lost 0 bases and 0 bases, there was a span of 9 bases. The germline CDR1 and CDR2 sequences are MNHEY and SVGEGT. The CDR3 is 16 residues long.

The chain joins TRBV4-1 to TRBJ2-1; D not resolved. CDR1 MGHRA and CDR2 YSYEKL come from the germline V gene. V was trimmed by 0 bases and J by 0 bases, leaving 9 bases between them. CDR3 length equals 16 residues. The CDR3: CASSQDQASSYNEQFF. CDR3 nucleotide sequence: TGCGCCAGCAGCCAAGATCAGGCTAGCTCCTACAATGAGCAGTTCTTC.

This clonotype turned up a few times. The chain recombines TRBV3-1 with TRBJ1-2; D remains unclear. CDR1 and CDR2 from the germline V gene are LGHDT and YNNKEL (reference sequence). The CDR3 has 12 residues. Trimming shortened V by 3 bases and J by 9 bases, and 11 bases separated the two germline ends. For the CDR3, the DNA is TGTGCCAGCAGCCACCAGACAAGTAGCTACACCTTC. It encodes CASSHQTSSYTF.

This clonotype appeared a few times. The CDR3 loop is CASSLGVGNQPQHF. The CDR3 DNA reads as TGTGCCAGCAGTTTAGGGGTGGGCAATCAGCCCCAGCATTTT. The chain couples TRBV12-3 or TRBV12-4 to TRBJ1-5; D call uncertain. V gave up 1 base and J gave up 2 bases, with 6 bases separating them. This CDR3 region has 14 residues.

The chain combines TRBV28 with TRBJ2-1; TRBD2 is a possible D gene (5 bases). Germline assignment: CDR1 MDHEN and CDR2 SYDVKM. Trimming shortened V by 6 bases and J by 9 bases, and 12 bases separated the two germline ends. The CDR3 has 12 residues. The CDR3 region has the DNA TGTGCCAGCAGGCTAAGCAGCGGTGAGCAGTTCTTC. Its protein is CASRLSSGEQFF.

J is TRBJ1-1 and V is TRBV6-6, with D maybe TRBD1 (5 bases). Germline-derived CDR1 and CDR2 are MNHNY and SVGAGI (reference sequence). V lost 6 bases and J 6 bases, leaving 11 bases between the germline ends. The length of the CDR3 is 12 residues. The CDR3 loop is CASRGVSAEAFF. The CDR3 DNA is TGTGCCAGCAGAGGGGTTTCAGCTGAAGCTTTCTTT.